The 21 T cell receptor beta chains below come from one sample, sequenced in a study of identifying expanded T cells in peripheral blood. Profiling relied on immunoSEQ multiplex PCR, and the TCRdb table lists in-frame clones only, not all of them. The data show around 90,000 clones, roughly 88% seen once. Sequencing was done on a sample of blood. The receptors derive from a person between 18 and 70 years old in good health.

The chain couples TRBV2 to TRBJ1-5, with D possibly matching TRBD1 (5 bases). V was trimmed by 2 bases and J by 6 bases, leaving 14 bases between them. Germline V gene lookup returns CDR1 SNHLY and CDR2 FYNNEI. CDR3 length: 15 amino acids. The CDR3 DNA sequence: TGTGCCAGCAGTGAATATGAGTCCAGGGTTCAGCCCCAGCATTTT. Its translation: CASSEYESRVQPQHF.

The J gene is TRBJ2-3, the V gene TRBV5-1; 8 bases map to TRBD2. The germline CDR1 and CDR2 sequences are SGHRS and YFSETQ. The V gene end was trimmed by 6 bases and the J gene end by 2 bases; junction bases not matched to a gene: 11. CDR3 length: 16 residues. The CDR3 DNA is TGCGCCAGCACCCTCGGAGCGGGAGTTTCCACAGATACGCAGTATTTT. Translation: CASTLGAGVSTDTQYF.

The rearrangement uses TRBV27 and TRBJ2-1, with D tentatively TRBD1 (6 bases). This CDR3 spans 14 amino acids. Trimming removed 7 bases from V and 4 bases from J, with 14 bases in between. CDR1 and CDR2 from the germline V gene are MNHEY and SMNVEV (reference sequence). CDR3 coding DNA: TGTGCCAGCACCCCGGACAGCCCTTACAATGAGCAGTTCTTC. Protein sequence: CASTPDSPYNEQFF.

The gene calls are TRBV6-1 and TRBJ2-2; TRBD1 matches at 9 bases. Germline V gives CDR1 MNHNS, CDR2 SASEGT. This CDR3 is 14 amino acids long. V lost 7 bases, J lost 5 bases, and 5 bases stayed unmatched. CDR3 in amino acids: CASMDRGLTGELFF. CDR3 in DNA: TGTGCCAGCATGGACAGGGGCTTAACCGGGGAGCTGTTTTTT.

The chain joins TRBV5-6 to TRBJ1-2; TRBD1 matches 10 bases. This CDR3 has 15 residues. Germline V gene data show CDR1 as SGHDT and CDR2 as YYEEEE. V trimming: 4 bases; J trimming: 0 bases; junction bases outside the gene matches: 3. As DNA, the CDR3 is TGTGCCAGCAGCAGGACAGGGGGAACTAACTATGGCTACACCTTC. This encodes CASSRTGGTNYGYTF.

This clone was picked up one time. This sequence joins TRBV11-2 and TRBJ1-2; D might be TRBD1 (6 bases). Germline V gives CDR1 SGHAT, CDR2 FQNNGV. Trimming removed 0 bases from V and 7 bases from J, with 9 bases in between. The length of the CDR3 is 13 residues. DNA of the CDR3: TGTGCCAGCAGCTTAGAAAGGGGGGGTGGCTACACCTTC. Protein sequence: CASSLERGGGYTF.

The CDR3 sequence: CASSLVTGGNEQFF. The CDR3 DNA reads as TGTGCCAGCAGCTTAGTCACAGGGGGCAATGAGCAGTTCTTC. V gene TRBV7-2 combines with J gene TRBJ2-1, with 8 bases aligning to TRBD1. The J segment lost 6 bases and the V segment lost 1 base, leaving 2 bases of the junction unmatched. Germline V gene lookup returns CDR1 SGHTA and CDR2 FQGNSA. This CDR3 spans 14 amino acids.

This clone has a single count. The V call is TRBV28, the J call TRBJ1-5, with D perhaps TRBD1 (6 bases). Germline lookup yields CDR1 MDHEN and CDR2 SYDVKM. Trimming pared 6 bases from V and 6 bases from J, leaving 21 bases between. The CDR3 contains 16 residues. The CDR3 nucleotides read TGTGCCAGCAGCGTAGGCCAGACCGGCAGGGGTCAGCCCCAGCATTTT. It translates to CASSVGQTGRGQPQHF.

This chain connects TRBV5-8 to TRBJ2-5; D is unresolved. Per germline, CDR1 SGHTS and CDR2 YDEGEE. V lost 5 bases and J 5 bases, leaving 4 bases between the germline ends. The CDR3 runs 10 residues. Here the CDR3 reads CASRVETQYF. In DNA, the CDR3 is TGTGCCAGCAGGGTTGAGACCCAGTACTTC.

A single count supports this clone. V usage is TRBV2 and J usage is TRBJ1-3; D is ambiguous. The CDR3 runs 15 residues. Trimming left V 4 bases short and J 0 bases short, with 10 bases between. CDR1 is SNHLY, CDR2 FYNNEI, per germline. The DNA for the CDR3 is TGTGCCAGCAGTGCGGATGAGGCCTCTGGAAACACCATATATTTT. Amino acids: CASSADEASGNTIYF.

This clone showed up just once. The chain joins TRBV4-1 to TRBJ1-1, with D unresolved. Looked up from germline, CDR1 is MGHRA and CDR2 is YSYEKL. The V and J ends lost 5 bases and 11 bases respectively, with 15 bases between them. This CDR3 contains 12 residues. CDR3 DNA: TGCGCCAGCAGCATGAAAGACCAGGAGGCTTTCTTT. Its translation is CASSMKDQEAFF.

The rearrangement joins TRBV2 to TRBJ1-1, with D unclear. Trimming left V 8 bases short and J 2 bases short, with 15 bases between. Germline V gene data show CDR1 as SNHLY and CDR2 as FYNNEI. The CDR3 consists of 14 residues. CDR3 protein: CASSGPSQNTEAFF. The CDR3 nucleotides are TGTGCCAGCTCCGGGCCATCACAAAACACTGAAGCTTTCTTT.

The chain links TRBV5-1 to TRBJ2-7, with TRBD2 matching over 7 bases. This CDR3 is built from 14 residues. The germline gives CDR1 SGHRS, CDR2 YFSETQ. The V gene end was trimmed by 4 bases and the J gene end by 7 bases; junction bases not matched to a gene: 11. CDR3 protein: CASSPQTSTWEQYF. CDR3 nucleotides: TGCGCCAGCAGCCCCCAGACTAGCACGTGGGAGCAGTACTTC.

This clone was picked up one time. CDR3 bases: TGTGCCAGCAGCACCAACCCGGGACTAGCGGGGGAGACCCAGTACTTC. Translated, it gives CASSTNPGLAGETQYF. The chain carries TRBV9 and TRBJ2-5; 13 bases fit TRBD2. Trimming removed 4 bases from V and 5 bases from J; junction bases left unmatched: 8. CDR1 is SGDLS, CDR2 YYNGEE, per germline. The CDR3 loop spans 16 amino acids.

This clone was detected only once. The rearrangement uses TRBV11-2 and TRBJ1-5, with TRBD1 as a possible D gene (6 bases). The CDR3 has 14 amino acids. V was cut by 1 base and J by 6 bases, with 10 bases left in between. Germline lookup yields CDR1 SGHAT and CDR2 FQNNGV. CDR3 region: CASSLVGGRQPQHF. Here the CDR3 DNA reads TGTGCCAGCAGCTTAGTAGGGGGACGTCAGCCCCAGCATTTT.

V usage is TRBV7-3 and J usage is TRBJ1-2; TRBD1 matches 12 bases. This CDR3 has 14 amino acids. V shed 5 bases and J 9 bases; nucleotides not matched to a gene: 7. Germline CDR1 SGHTA, CDR2 FQGTGA. The CDR3 is CASSPGTGGISYTF. The CDR3 DNA follows: TGTGCCAGCAGCCCAGGGACAGGGGGCATAAGCTACACCTTC.

V and J are TRBV10-3 and TRBJ1-2; D is undetermined. CDR3 length: 15 amino acids. V was shortened by 3 bases and J by 0 bases, with 11 bases between the two germline ends. CDR1 is ENHRY and CDR2 is SYGVKD in the germline V gene. The DNA of the CDR3 is TGTGCCATCAGTGAAGGTGCGGTTCCTAACTATGGCTACACCTTC. Translating gives CAISEGAVPNYGYTF.

The rearrangement joins TRBV28 to TRBJ2-1, with 8 bases that match TRBD2. With V trimmed by 4 bases and J by 2 bases, 19 bases remained unmatched. Germline V gives CDR1 MDHEN, CDR2 SYDVKM. The CDR3 consists of 20 residues. Here the CDR3 DNA reads TGTGCCAGCAGTTCTCAGAGGGGTCTGCGGGGGGTAAGGACCTACAATGAGCAGTTCTTC. Translation: CASSSQRGLRGVRTYNEQFF.

This chain connects TRBV7-8 to TRBJ2-1; D assignment may be TRBD1 or TRBD2 (5 bases each). This CDR3 has 16 amino acids. Germline V gene data show CDR1 as SGHVS and CDR2 as FQNEAQ. V was shortened by 6 bases and J by 7 bases, with 22 bases between the two germline ends. In DNA, the CDR3 is TGTGCCAGCAGTAAAGATAGACACGCGAGGGGTAATGAGCAGTTCTTC. This translates into CASSKDRHARGNEQFF.

This clone occurred once. This chain connects TRBV18 to TRBJ2-7; D remains ambiguous. This CDR3 is built from 13 residues. V lost 0 bases and J 6 bases, leaving 9 bases between the germline ends. Germline V lookup: CDR1 KGHSH, CDR2 LQKENI. CDR3 DNA sequence: TGTGCCAGCTCACCACCGACAAGGGTCGAGCAGTACTTC. It is translated as CASSPPTRVEQYF.

V usage is TRBV30 and J usage is TRBJ2-5; D is perhaps TRBD1 or TRBD2 (5 bases each). This CDR3 has 12 amino acids. V was trimmed by 1 base and J by 9 bases, leaving 12 bases between them. In germline, CDR1 is GTSNPN, CDR2 SVGIG (reference sequence). For the CDR3, the DNA is TGTGCCTGGAGTGCCGGTGGGGGTCCCCAGTACTTC. This encodes CAWSAGGGPQYF.